This is a list of T cell receptor beta chains from one sample in a study of shared clonotypes between healthy human individuals. The assay was immunoSEQ multiplex PCR, and TCRdb's table has in-frame clones only and misses some. The data show millions of clones, approximately 92% seen once. The sequenced sample was naive CD4+ T cells sorted from blood. These receptors were collected from a man aged 18 to 35 in good health. Both conserved end residues are part of each CDR3. A D gene is named only where the DNA matches it firmly. Rows may omit the clone size; those that give it use once, few, many or a size class.

clone size,D gene,J gene,V gene,CDR3 protein
.,TRBD2,TRBJ2-3,TRBV10-2,CASSELAGGQGTQYF
.,.,TRBJ1-3,TRBV2,CASSEQGGGNTIYF
few,TRBD2,TRBJ2-2,TRBV19,CASSTTGGGGELFF
.,.,TRBJ2-3,TRBV6-6,CASSPFDFHSTDTQYF
.,TRBD2,TRBJ2-7,TRBV5-1,CASSPPSGSLYEQYF
.,.,TRBJ2-3,TRBV18,CASSPGRGADTQYF
.,.,TRBJ1-5,TRBV9,CASSVDASNQPQHF
.,.,TRBJ1-2,TRBV20-1,CSARGNGYTF
.,TRBD1,TRBJ1-6,TRBV28,CASSLYDRDNSPLHF
few,TRBD1,TRBJ2-6,TRBV6-1,CATSQGAGANVLTF
.,.,TRBJ2-1,TRBV12-5,CASGGGYYNEQFF
.,.,TRBJ2-2,TRBV4-2,CASSQDRGPGELFF
.,.,TRBJ2-3,TRBV18,CASSPRTQDTQYF
.,TRBD1,TRBJ1-3,TRBV11-2,CASSYRDRGGNTIYF
.,TRBD1,TRBJ2-6,TRBV4-1,CASSQQTGGLANVPTF
.,TRBD2,TRBJ2-2,TRBV9,CASSMSTSGSYGELFF
once,.,TRBJ2-7,TRBV30,CAWSLGTLTSYEQYF
.,.,TRBJ2-1,TRBV7-2,CASTLGTWNEQFF
.,.,TRBJ1-5,TRBV6-1,CASSVERGGNQPQHF
.,.,TRBJ1-2,TRBV21-1,CASRPGGGYGYTF
.,TRBD2,TRBJ2-1,TRBV7-6,CASSRGTSGSYNEQFF
.,TRBD1,TRBJ1-1,TRBV9,CASSVDRGPGTEAFF
.,.,.,TRBV7-2,CASSLQRGPETQYF
.,.,TRBJ2-7,TRBV6-1,CASSRDLAYEQYF
.,.,TRBJ2-3,TRBV19,CAVRRSSTDTQYF
once,.,TRBJ1-1,TRBV6-5,CASSYVGASGEAFF
.,TRBD1,TRBJ1-1,TRBV7-9,CASSADRVNTEAFF
.,.,TRBJ2-4,TRBV7-2,CASSLSGPGNIQYF
.,.,TRBJ1-2,TRBV30,CAWSVGGANGYTF
.,.,TRBJ1-1,TRBV30,CAWSVARNTEAFF
.,TRBD1,TRBJ1-2,TRBV19,CASSRQGGNYGYTF
.,TRBD2,TRBJ2-3,TRBV6-5,CASSKLAGRTDTQYF
.,TRBD1,TRBJ2-3,TRBV13,CASSLEPGGSALGTDTQYF
once,TRBD2,TRBJ2-7,TRBV7-2,CASSLFSGLAGGSSYEQYF
.,.,TRBJ2-7,TRBV7-9,CASSLAEASYEQYF
.,TRBD1,TRBJ2-3,TRBV18,CASSRRGLGTDTQYF
once,.,TRBJ2-3,TRBV5-4,CASSIEVRPSTDTQYF
.,.,TRBJ2-5,TRBV5-5,CASSFGDRGTQQETQYF
.,.,TRBJ1-4,TRBV7-2,CASSFFSVGTAKNEKLFF
.,.,TRBJ1-2,TRBV13,CASSLPGDYGYTF
.,.,TRBJ1-6,TRBV7-6,CASSLDGRDSPLHF
.,TRBD1,TRBJ1-2,TRBV10-2,CASSEQGVNGYTF
once,TRBD2,TRBJ2-1,TRBV10-3,CAISELEFASGESYNEQFF
.,TRBD1,TRBJ1-6,TRBV5-6,CASSSQGGLGSPLHF
.,.,TRBJ1-6,TRBV14,CASSQAGIYNSPLHF
.,.,TRBJ2-3,TRBV27,CASSFGGTSTDTQYF
.,TRBD1,TRBJ2-6,TRBV5-1,CASSLLDRGAGANVLTF
.,.,TRBJ1-3,TRBV6-5,CASSYSAGNTIYF
.,.,TRBJ1-6,TRBV6-1,CASSGPGFTRSSYNSPLHF
once,TRBD2,TRBJ2-1,TRBV4-1,CASGGLAGNEQFF
.,TRBD1,TRBJ2-3,TRBV19,CASLRQGANTDTQYF
.,.,TRBJ2-5,TRBV11-2,CASSLGDAAGAQYF
.,TRBD1,TRBJ1-2,TRBV6-5,CASRRQGLDYGYTF
.,.,TRBJ2-3,TRBV7-3,CASSLGGTYTDTQYF